This TCR beta chain was identified in a study of tumor and adjacent non-tumor tissue in lung cancer (dated by TCRdb to about 2018). For context, the study as a whole: Of the cohort, 12 patients had adenocarcinoma, 2 had squamous cell carcinoma and 1 had small cell lung cancer. Ages among the approximately 15 patients ranged from roughly 31 to 80 years, there were about ten men and 5 women, and disease was at TNM stage I to III. A total of roughly 130 million productive TCRbeta reads were generated by sequencing, corresponding to an average of approximately 4.5 million reads per sample. The study compared bulk TCRbeta repertoires between lung tumor tissue and matched distant non-tumor lung tissue from some 14 lung cancer patients. For each patient, one tumor sample and one normal lung sample were taken, giving 25 to 30 paired specimens that underwent TCRbeta CDR3 sequencing. Study-wide findings and limitations: Significantly higher TCR diversity (inverse Simpson) was observed in tumor tissue than in normal lung tissue (431.37 vs 166.20, P = 0.0075, Mann-Whitney U test). TCR diversity was significantly higher in younger patients, and higher tumor TCR diversity was associated with shorter overall and disease-free survival. Peripheral blood was not sequenced, so blood TCRbeta repertoires were not examined in the lung cancer patients of the study. Neither the sequencing platform nor unique molecular identifiers are named or mentioned anywhere in the methods. The cohort had only 15 or so patients, and the authors noted that larger samples and more detailed clinical data are needed. A significantly larger cumulative share of the repertoire was made up by the top 100 clones in normal lung than in tumor tissue.

Bulk unsorted tissue served as the source for RNA extraction, and RNA quality was assessed using a NanoDrop ND-1000 and an Agilent 2100. Donors were newly diagnosed lung cancer patients admitted for thoracic surgery in China between August and November 2014, without prior chemotherapy. Anyone who had undergone radiotherapy or chemotherapy before, or who had another cancer at the same time, was left out of the study. Pieces of surgical tissue measuring about 1-2.2 cm3 were kept in RNAlater solution and stored at -80 degrees C until use. The receptor library was made with multiplex PCR. Sequencing instrument: Illumina HiSeq 2500. Following protocols modified from ARM-PCR, the researchers constructed TCRbeta libraries through three rounds of nested PCR with primers (Table S4). Before sequencing, PCR products of 200-500 bp were cut from the gel and purified using the QIAquick gel extraction kit. As for the original processing: Reads were cleaned with Trimmomatic, merged with FLASH into complete CDR3 sequences, and assigned to V(D)J germline segments with MiTCR. VDJtools was used to compute clonal diversity as the inverse Simpson's index. Productive reads were defined as in-frame sequences without a premature stop codon. The raw public reads went through TCRdb reprocessing: fastp at Q25, MiXCR clone calling, in-frame beta chains kept. Merged by CDR3 protein, the rows form single entries marked with the most common genes and DNA. TCRdb's processing, not the authors' own work, is the source of the V and J calls. The sample records fewer than 120,000 distinct CDR3 sequences, about 87% of which are singletons. Of the sample, under 25% falls within the top ten clones.

The CDR3 holds 13 amino acids from the cysteine to the phenylalanine. Left in the record is the CDR3 DNA by itself, 39 bases read in frame from the first base. Taken from the germline V gene, the CDR1 and CDR2 loops are MDHEN and SYDVKM. Note on this clonotype: Its antigen remains undetermined. The junction differs from germline at one of its ends, possibly a read error.

The sequenced material came from lung tumor tissue. This TCR derives from a man aged 70-80 years with non-small cell lung cancer. The rearrangement joined TRBV28 to TRBJ1-6; the D gene assignment is ambiguous. This receptor carries the CDR3 CASRRVFNSSLHF. Read as DNA, the sequence is TGTGCCAGCAGGAGGGTCTTTAATTCATCCCTCCACTTT.